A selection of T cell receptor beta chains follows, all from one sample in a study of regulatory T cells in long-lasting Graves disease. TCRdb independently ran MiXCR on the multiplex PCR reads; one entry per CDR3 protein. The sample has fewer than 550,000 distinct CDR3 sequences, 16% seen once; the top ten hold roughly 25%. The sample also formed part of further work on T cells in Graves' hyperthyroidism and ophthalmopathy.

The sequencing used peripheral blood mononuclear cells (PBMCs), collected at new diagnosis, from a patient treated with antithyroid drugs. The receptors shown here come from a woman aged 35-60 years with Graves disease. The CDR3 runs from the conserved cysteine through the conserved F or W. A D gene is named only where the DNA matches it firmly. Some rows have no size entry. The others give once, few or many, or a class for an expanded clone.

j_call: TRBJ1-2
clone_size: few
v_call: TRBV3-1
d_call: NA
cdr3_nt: TGTGCCAGCAGCCAAGGGACTACGCTAGCCTATGGCTACACCTTC
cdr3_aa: CASSQGTTLAYGYTF

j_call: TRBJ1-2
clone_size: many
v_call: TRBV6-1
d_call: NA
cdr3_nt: TGTGCCAGCAGCAGAGACTCTTATGGCTACACCTTC
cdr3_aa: CASSRDSYGYTF

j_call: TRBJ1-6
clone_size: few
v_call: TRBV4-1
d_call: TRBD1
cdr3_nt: TGCGCCAGCAGCCTACCGGGACAGGGGGAACCATATAATTCACCCCTCCACTTT
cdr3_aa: CASSLPGQGEPYNSPLHF

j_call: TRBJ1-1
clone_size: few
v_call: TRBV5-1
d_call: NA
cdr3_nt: TGCGCCAGCAGCCCTCCGAGACAGGAGCCATCGAACACTGAAGCTTTCTTT
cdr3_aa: CASSPPRQEPSNTEAFF

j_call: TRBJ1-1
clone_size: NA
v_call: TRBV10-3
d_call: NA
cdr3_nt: TGTGCCATCGGGGGGGGGGCCACTGAAGCTTTCTTT
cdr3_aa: CAIGGGATEAFF

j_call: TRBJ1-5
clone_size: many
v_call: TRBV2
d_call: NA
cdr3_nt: TGTGCCAGCACCAAAGACGGCAGGGTAGCCCAGCCCCAGCATTTT
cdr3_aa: CASTKDGRVAQPQHF

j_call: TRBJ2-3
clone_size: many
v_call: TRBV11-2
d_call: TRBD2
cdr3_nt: TGCGCCAGCAGCTTGGGAGGACTAGCAACAGATACGCAGTATTTT
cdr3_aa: CASSLGGLATDTQYF

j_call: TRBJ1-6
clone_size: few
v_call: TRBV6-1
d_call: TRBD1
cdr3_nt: TGTGCCAGCAGTCCCACCCATTCGACAGGGTGGAGGAATTCACCCCTCCACTTT
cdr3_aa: CASSPTHSTGWRNSPLHF

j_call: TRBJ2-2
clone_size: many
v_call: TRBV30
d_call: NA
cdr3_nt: TGTGCCTGGAGTGTACCGGGGCGCGACACCGGGGAGCTGTTTTTT
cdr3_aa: CAWSVPGRDTGELFF

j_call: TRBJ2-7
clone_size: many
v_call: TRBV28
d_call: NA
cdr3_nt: TGTGCCAGCAGTTTAGTACTGGCGGGGGCGTCCTACGAGCAGTACTTC
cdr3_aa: CASSLVLAGASYEQYF

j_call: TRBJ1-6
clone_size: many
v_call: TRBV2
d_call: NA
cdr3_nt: TGTGCCAGCGATCAGGACAGTCTTGAGAATTCACCCCTCCACTTT
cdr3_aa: CASDQDSLENSPLHF

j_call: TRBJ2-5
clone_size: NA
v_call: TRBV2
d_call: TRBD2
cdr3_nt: TGTGCCAGCAGTGTGGGGGGGTGGCAAGAGACCCAGTACTTC
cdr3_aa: CASSVGGWQETQYF

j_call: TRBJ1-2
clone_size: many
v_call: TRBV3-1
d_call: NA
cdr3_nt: TGTGCCAGCAGCCAACCCCTAGGTCGAGGTTGGGGCTACACCTTC
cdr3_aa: CASSQPLGRGWGYTF

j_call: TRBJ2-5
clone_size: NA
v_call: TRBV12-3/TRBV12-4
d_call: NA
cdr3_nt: TGTGCCAGCAGTTTTTTTCTAGAGACCCAGTACTTC
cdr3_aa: CASSFFLETQYF

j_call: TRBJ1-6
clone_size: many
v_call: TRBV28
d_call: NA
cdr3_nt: TGTGCCAGCAGTTTAGGGGGCATGGGGTCACCCCTCCACTTT
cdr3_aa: CASSLGGMGSPLHF

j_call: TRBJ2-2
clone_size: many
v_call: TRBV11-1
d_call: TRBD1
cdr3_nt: TGTGCCAGTAGTTCCGGGACAGCGAACACCGGGGAGCTGTTTTTT
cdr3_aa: CASSSGTANTGELFF

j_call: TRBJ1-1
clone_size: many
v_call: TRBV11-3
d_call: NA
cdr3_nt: TGTGCCAGCAGCTTGAGACCGACGGAATACCTTGAAGCTTTCTTT
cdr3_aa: CASSLRPTEYLEAFF

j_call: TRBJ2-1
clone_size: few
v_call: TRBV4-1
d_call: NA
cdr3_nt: TGCGCCAGCAGCCAAGATCGAGGCCAGACATCCTACAATGAGCAGTTCTTC
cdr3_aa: CASSQDRGQTSYNEQFF

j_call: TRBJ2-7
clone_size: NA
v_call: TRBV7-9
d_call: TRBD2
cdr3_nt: TGTGCCAGCAGTAGCGGGGTTGGGAGATACGAGCAGTACTTC
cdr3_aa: CASSSGVGRYEQYF

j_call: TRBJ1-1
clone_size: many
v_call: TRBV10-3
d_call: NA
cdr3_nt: TGTGCCATCAGGAAGGACATGAACACTGAAGCTTTCTTT
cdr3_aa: CAIRKDMNTEAFF

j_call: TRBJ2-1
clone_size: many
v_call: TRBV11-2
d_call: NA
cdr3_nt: TGTGCCAGCAGCTTGAAACATGGGCTTTTAGGGTACAATGAGCAGTTCTTC
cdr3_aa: CASSLKHGLLGYNEQFF

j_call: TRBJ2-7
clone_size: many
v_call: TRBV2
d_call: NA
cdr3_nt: TGTGCCAGCAGTCCCGAATGGCAGGGGGGCTACGAGCAGTACTTC
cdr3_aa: CASSPEWQGGYEQYF

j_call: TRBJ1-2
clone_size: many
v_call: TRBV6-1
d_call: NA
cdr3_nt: TGTGCCAGCAGTGAAACCCTGCGGAGCTTGGGGGGCTACACCTTC
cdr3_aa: CASSETLRSLGGYTF

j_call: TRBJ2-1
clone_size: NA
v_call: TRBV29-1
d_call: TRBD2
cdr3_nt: TGCAGCGTGGCAGTAGCGGGGGGCCCCAATGAGCAGTTCTTC
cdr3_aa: CSVAVAGGPNEQFF